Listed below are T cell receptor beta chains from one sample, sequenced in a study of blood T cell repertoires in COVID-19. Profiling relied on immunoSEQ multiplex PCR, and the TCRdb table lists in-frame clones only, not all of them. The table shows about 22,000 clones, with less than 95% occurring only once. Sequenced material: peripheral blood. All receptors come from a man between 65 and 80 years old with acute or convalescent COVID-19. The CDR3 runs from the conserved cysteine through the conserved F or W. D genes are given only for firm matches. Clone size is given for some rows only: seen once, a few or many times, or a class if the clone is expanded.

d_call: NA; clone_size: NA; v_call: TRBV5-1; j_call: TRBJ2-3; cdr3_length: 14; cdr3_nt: TGCGCCAGCAGCTTGGGGCTAGCATCAGATACGCAGTATTTT; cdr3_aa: CASSLGLASDTQYF
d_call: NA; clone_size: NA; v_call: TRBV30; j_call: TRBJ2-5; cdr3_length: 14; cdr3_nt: TGTGCCTGGAGTGTATGGAGCGGACAAGAGACCCAGTACTTC; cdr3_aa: CAWSVWSGQETQYF
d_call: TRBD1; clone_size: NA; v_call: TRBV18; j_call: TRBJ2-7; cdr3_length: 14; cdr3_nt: TGTGCCAGCTCACCGGGACAGGGATCCTACGAGCAGTACTTC; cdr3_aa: CASSPGQGSYEQYF
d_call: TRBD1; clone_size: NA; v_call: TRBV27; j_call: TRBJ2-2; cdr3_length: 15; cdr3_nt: TGTGCCAGCAGGTGGGGGACAGAGAACACCGGGGAGCTGTTTTTT; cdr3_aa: CASRWGTENTGELFF
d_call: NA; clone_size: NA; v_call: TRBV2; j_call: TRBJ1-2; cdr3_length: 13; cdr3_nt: TGTGCCAGCAGTGCAGGGTTAGGATATGGCTACACCTTC; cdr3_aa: CASSAGLGYGYTF
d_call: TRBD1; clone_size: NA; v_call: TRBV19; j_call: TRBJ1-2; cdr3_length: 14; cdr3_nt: TGTGCCAGTAGCATAACAGGGGGAACTTTCGGCTACACCTTC; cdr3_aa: CASSITGGTFGYTF
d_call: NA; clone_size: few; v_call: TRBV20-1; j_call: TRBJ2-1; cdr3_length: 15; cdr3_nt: TGCAGTGCTAGTTTTGCGCTAGCGAGCAACAATGAGCAGTTCTTC; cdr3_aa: CSASFALASNNEQFF
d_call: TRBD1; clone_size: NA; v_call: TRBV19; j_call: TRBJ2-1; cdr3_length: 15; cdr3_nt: TGTGCCAGTAGTACAACAGGGGGTGTCGTCAATGAGCAGTTCTTC; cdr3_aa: CASSTTGGVVNEQFF
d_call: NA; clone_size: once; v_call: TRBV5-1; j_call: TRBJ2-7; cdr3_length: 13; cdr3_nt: TGCGCCAGCAGCCCGCTCGCGGGATACGAGCAGTACTTC; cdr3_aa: CASSPLAGYEQYF
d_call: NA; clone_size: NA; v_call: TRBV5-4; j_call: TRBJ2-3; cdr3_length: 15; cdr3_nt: TGTGCCAGCAGCTTTCAGCGGGCTGTCACAGATACGCAGTATTTT; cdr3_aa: CASSFQRAVTDTQYF
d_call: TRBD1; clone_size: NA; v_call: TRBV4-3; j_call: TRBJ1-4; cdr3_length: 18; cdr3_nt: TGCGCCAGCAGCCAAGATAGCGTAGGCGGGACAGGGAAGGAAAAACTGTTTTTT; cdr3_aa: CASSQDSVGGTGKEKLFF
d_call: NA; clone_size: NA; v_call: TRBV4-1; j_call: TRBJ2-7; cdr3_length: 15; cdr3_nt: TGCGCCAGCAGCCAAGGATGGGGCCGAACCTACGAGCAGTACTTC; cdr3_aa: CASSQGWGRTYEQYF
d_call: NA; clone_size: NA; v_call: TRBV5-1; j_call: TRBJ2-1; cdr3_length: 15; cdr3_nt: TGCGCCAGCAGCTCCTCGACTGGGTTTGGGAATGAGCAGTTCTTC; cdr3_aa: CASSSSTGFGNEQFF
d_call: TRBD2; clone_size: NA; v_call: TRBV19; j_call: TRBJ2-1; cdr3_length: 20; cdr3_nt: TGTGCCAGTAGACCTAGAGGGACTAGCCCGCTGAGGATTTCCTACAATGAGCAGTTCTTC; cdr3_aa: CASRPRGTSPLRISYNEQFF
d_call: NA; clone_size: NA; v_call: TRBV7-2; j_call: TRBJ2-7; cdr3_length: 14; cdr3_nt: TGTGCCAGCAGCCCGCGACAGATAAACTACGAGCAGTACTTC; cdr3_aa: CASSPRQINYEQYF
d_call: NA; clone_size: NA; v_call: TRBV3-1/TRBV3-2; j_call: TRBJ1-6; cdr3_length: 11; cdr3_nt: TGTGCCAGCAGCCAAACCGACTCCCTCCACTTT; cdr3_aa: CASSQTDSLHF
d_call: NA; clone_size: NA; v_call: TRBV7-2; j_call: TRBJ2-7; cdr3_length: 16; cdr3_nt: TGTGCCAGCAGCTTAGCTGGGGGGTTCACCTCCTACGAGCAGTACTTC; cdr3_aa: CASSLAGGFTSYEQYF
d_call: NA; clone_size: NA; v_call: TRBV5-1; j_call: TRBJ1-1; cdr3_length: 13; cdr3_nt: TGCGCCAGCAGCCGAGATATGAACACTGAAGCTTTCTTT; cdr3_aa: CASSRDMNTEAFF
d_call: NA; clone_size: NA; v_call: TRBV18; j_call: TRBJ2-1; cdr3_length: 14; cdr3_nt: TGTGCCAGCTCACCTCAAACTAGTTACAATGAGCAGTTCTTC; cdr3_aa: CASSPQTSYNEQFF
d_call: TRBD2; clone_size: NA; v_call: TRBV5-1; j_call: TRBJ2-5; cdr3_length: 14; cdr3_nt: TGCGCCAGCAGCCTAACCGGGGGGGTGGAGACCCAGTACTTC; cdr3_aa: CASSLTGGVETQYF
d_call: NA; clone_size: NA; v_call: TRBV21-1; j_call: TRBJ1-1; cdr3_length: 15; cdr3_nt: TGTGCCAGCCTTCATCAGGGGACACTGAACACTGAAGCTTTCTTT; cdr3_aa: CASLHQGTLNTEAFF
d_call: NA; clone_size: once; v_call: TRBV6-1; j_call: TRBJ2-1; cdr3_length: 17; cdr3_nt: TGTGCCAGCAGTGTTCGAGCAGGGGCGAGCTCCTACAATGAGCAGTTCTTC; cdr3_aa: CASSVRAGASSYNEQFF
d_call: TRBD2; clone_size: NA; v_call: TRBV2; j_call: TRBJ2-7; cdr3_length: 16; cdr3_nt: TGTGCCAGCAGCTGGGGACTAGCGGGGGGCACCTACGAGCAGTACTTC; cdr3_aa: CASSWGLAGGTYEQYF
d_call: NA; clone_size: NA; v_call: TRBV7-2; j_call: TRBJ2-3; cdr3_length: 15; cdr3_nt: TGTGCCAGCAGCTTAGGTCGGGGTGGCACAGATACGCAGTATTTT; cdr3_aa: CASSLGRGGTDTQYF
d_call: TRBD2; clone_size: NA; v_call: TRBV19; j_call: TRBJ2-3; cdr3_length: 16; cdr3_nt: TGTGCCAGTAGTTTCGGTGGGGGGGAGAGCACAGATACGCAGTATTTT; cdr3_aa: CASSFGGGESTDTQYF
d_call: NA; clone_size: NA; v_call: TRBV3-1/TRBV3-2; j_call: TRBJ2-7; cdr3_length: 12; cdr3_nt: TGTGCCAGCAGCATCGAGGGGGGGGCCCATTACTTC; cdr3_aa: CASSIEGGAHYF
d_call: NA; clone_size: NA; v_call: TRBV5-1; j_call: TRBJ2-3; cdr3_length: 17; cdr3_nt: TGCGCCAGCAGCTTGGCCGGAGGCGGGGTACTTGCAGATACGCAGTATTTT; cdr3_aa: CASSLAGGGVLADTQYF
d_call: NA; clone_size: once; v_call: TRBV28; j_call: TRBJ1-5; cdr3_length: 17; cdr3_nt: TGTGCCAGCAGTTACGGGGGTGGGGTACGGAGGGGTCAGCCCCAGCATTTT; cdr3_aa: CASSYGGGVRRGQPQHF
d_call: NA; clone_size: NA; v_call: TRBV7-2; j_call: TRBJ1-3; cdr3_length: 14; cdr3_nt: TGTGCCAGCAGCTTAAGAGCATCTGGAAACACCATATATTTT; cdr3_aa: CASSLRASGNTIYF
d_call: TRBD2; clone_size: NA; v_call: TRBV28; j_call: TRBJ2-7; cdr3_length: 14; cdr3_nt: TGTGCCAGCACCACTAGCGGGGGGATCTACGAGCAGTACTTC; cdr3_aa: CASTTSGGIYEQYF
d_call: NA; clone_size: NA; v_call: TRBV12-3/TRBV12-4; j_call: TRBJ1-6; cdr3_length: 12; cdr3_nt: TGTGCCAGCAGTTTAGACCGGTCACCCCTCCACTTT; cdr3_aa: CASSLDRSPLHF
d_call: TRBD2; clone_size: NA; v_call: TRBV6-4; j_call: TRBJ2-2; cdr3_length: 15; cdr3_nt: TGTGCCAGCAGTGACGATGGACTAGATGGCGGGGAGCTGTTTTTT; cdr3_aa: CASSDDGLDGGELFF
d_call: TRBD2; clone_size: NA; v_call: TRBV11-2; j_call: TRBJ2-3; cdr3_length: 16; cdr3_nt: TGTGCCAGCAGTTCCGGGACTAGCGGGAGCACAGATACGCAGTATTTT; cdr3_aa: CASSSGTSGSTDTQYF
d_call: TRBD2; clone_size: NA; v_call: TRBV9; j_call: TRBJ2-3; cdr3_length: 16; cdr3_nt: TGTGCCAGCAGCGTAGCTGCGGGAGGGTACGCAGATACGCAGTATTTT; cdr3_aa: CASSVAAGGYADTQYF
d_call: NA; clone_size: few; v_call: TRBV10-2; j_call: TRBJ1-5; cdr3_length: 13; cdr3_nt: TGCGCCAGCAGTCCTGCAGGGATTCAGCCCCAGCATTTT; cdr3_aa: CASSPAGIQPQHF
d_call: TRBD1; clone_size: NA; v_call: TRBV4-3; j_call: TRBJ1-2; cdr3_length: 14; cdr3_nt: TGCGCCAGCAGCCAAGGGACAGGGACCTATGGCTACACCTTC; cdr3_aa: CASSQGTGTYGYTF
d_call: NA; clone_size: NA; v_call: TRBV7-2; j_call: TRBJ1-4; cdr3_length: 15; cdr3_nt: TGTGCCAGCAGCTCCCGGCTGGCAGGGGATGAAAAACTGTTTTTT; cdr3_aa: CASSSRLAGDEKLFF